Listed here are 24 T cell receptor beta chains from one sample, sequenced in a study of blood T cell repertoires in COVID-19. Generated by immunoSEQ multiplex PCR, the TCRdb table keeps only in-frame clones and is missing some. The repertoire has some 200,000 clones, less than 90% of them found once; the top ten carry roughly 9.7%. The sequenced material came from peripheral blood. These receptors all stem from a woman aged 60-75 years with COVID-19, enrolled during active disease.

The chain is built from TRBV7-9 and TRBJ1-4; D gene ambiguous. Germline values: CDR1 SEHNR, CDR2 FQNEAQ (reference sequence). The V gene lost 4 bases and the J gene lost 2 bases, with 23 bases spanning the gap. The CDR3 totals 19 residues. In DNA form, the CDR3 reads TGTGCCAGCAGCTATTGGAGAGGGATTGGAAGAGGGACTAATGAAAAACTGTTTTTT. Its translation: CASSYWRGIGRGTNEKLFF.

V usage is TRBV2 and J usage is TRBJ1-5, with D perhaps matching TRBD1 (5 bases). This CDR3 region has 14 residues. The ends were cut back, 6 bases at V and 0 bases at J, with 9 bases in the middle. CDR1 SNHLY and CDR2 FYNNEI come from the germline V gene. CDR3: CASSGQVSNQPQHF. CDR3 DNA: TGTGCCAGCAGCGGACAAGTTAGCAATCAGCCCCAGCATTTT.

V gene TRBV30 combines with J gene TRBJ1-5; tentatively, D is TRBD1 (6 bases). V was trimmed by 3 bases and J by 0 bases, leaving 15 bases between them. In germline, CDR1 is GTSNPN, CDR2 SVGIG (reference sequence). CDR3 size: 16 residues. The CDR3 loop is CAWSFGGASSNQPQHF. The DNA for the CDR3 is TGTGCCTGGAGCTTCGGGGGGGCCTCTAGCAATCAGCCCCAGCATTTT. The entire variable domain, with the rest obtained from reference TRBV30 and TRBJ1-5, is as follows: SQTIHQWPATLVQPVGSPLSLECTVEGTSNPNLYWYRQAAGRGLQLLFYSVGIGQISSEVPQNLSASRPQDRQFILSSKKLLLSDSGFYLCAWSFGGASSNQPQHFGDGTRLSIL.

V gene TRBV7-2 combines with J gene TRBJ2-5, with TRBD2 identical over 9 bases. Germline V CDR1 and CDR2: SGHTA, FQGNSA. V lost 8 bases to trimming and J lost 6 bases; unmatched junction nucleotides: 22. The CDR3 extends over 18 amino acids. CDR3 nucleotides: TGTGCCAGCGCCCCCTCTTTGGGTAGCGGGGGAAGAGCCCAGACCCAGTACTTC. It encodes CASAPSLGSGGRAQTQYF.

J is TRBJ2-5 and V is TRBV7-2, with D maybe TRBD1 (5 bases). There are 15 residues in the CDR3. V was pared by 5 bases and J by 2 bases, with 15 bases between. The germline gives CDR1 SGHTA, CDR2 FQGNSA. The CDR3 loop is CASSPDWTLQETQYF. The CDR3 DNA follows: TGTGCCAGCAGCCCAGACTGGACACTTCAAGAGACCCAGTACTTC.

The chain uses TRBV5-1 and TRBJ2-7; D ambiguous. This CDR3 has 16 residues. Per germline, CDR1 SGHRS and CDR2 YFSETQ. V lost 2 bases and J 2 bases, leaving 17 bases between the germline ends. CDR3 DNA sequence: TGCGCCAGCAGCTTATCCTTCCGCGAGGCGACCTACGAGCAGTACTTC. Translating it yields CASSLSFREATYEQYF.

This chain joins TRBV11-2 and TRBJ1-1, with D unclear. The length of the CDR3 is 13 residues. Germline assignment: CDR1 SGHAT and CDR2 FQNNGV. Trimming shortened V by 3 bases and J by 0 bases, and 5 bases separated the two germline ends. The CDR3 nucleotides are TGTGCCAGCAGCTTCTCGGTGAACACTGAAGCTTTCTTT. This sequence encodes CASSFSVNTEAFF.

The chain carries TRBV3-1 (or the pseudogene TRBV3-2) and TRBJ2-5, with TRBD1 matching 7 bases. V lost 1 base, J lost 7 bases, and 9 bases stayed unmatched. CDR1 is LGHDT and CDR2 is YNNKEL in the germline V gene (reference sequence). This CDR3 spans 15 amino acids. The CDR3, as DNA: TGTGCCAGCAGCCAAGGATCACAGGGGTACGTGACCCAGTACTTC. Its translation: CASSQGSQGYVTQYF.

V is TRBV7-2 and J is TRBJ1-3; D is possibly TRBD1 (6 bases). Deletions cut 2 bases from V and 2 bases from J, with 10 bases between. The germline gives CDR1 SGHTA, CDR2 FQGNSA. The CDR3 loop spans 15 amino acids. The CDR3 sequence: CASSLQTGPGNTIYF. The CDR3, as DNA: TGTGCCAGCAGCTTACAGACAGGACCTGGAAACACCATATATTTT. Based on the CDR3 plus reference TRBV7-2 and TRBJ1-3, the full variable domain is GAGVSQSPSNKVTEKGKDVELRCDPISGHTALYWYRQSLGQGLEFLIYFQGNSAPDKSGLPSDRFSAERTGGSVSTLTIQRTQQEDSAVYLCASSLQTGPGNTIYFGEGSWLTVV.

The chain joins TRBV9 to TRBJ2-3; TRBD1 matches at 7 bases. The J segment lost 0 bases and the V segment lost 1 base, leaving 5 bases of the junction unmatched. This CDR3 has 16 residues. Per the germline V gene, CDR1 is SGDLS and CDR2 is YYNGEE. This CDR3 is CASSVLTGSSTDTQYF. CDR3 in DNA: TGTGCCAGCAGCGTATTGACAGGGTCGAGCACAGATACGCAGTATTTT. Full variable domain (rest looked up from reference TRBV9 and TRBJ2-3): DSGVTQTPKHLITATGQRVTLRCSPRSGDLSVYWYQQSLDQGLQFLIQYYNGEERAKGNILERFSAQQFPDLHSELNLSSLELGDSALYFCASSVLTGSSTDTQYFGPGTRLTVL.

The V and J genes are TRBV6-5 and TRBJ1-3, with TRBD1 as a possible D gene (5 bases). CDR1 MNHEY and CDR2 SVGAGI come from the germline V gene. The V end was cut by 5 bases, the J end by 0 bases, with 11 bases between. The length of the CDR3 is 15 residues. For the CDR3, the DNA is TGTGCCAGCAGTCGACAGATTTACTCTGGAAACACCATATATTTT. Protein: CASSRQIYSGNTIYF.

The chain joins TRBV14 to TRBJ1-6, with D unclear. V was trimmed by 0 bases and J by 7 bases, leaving 13 bases between them. CDR1 and CDR2 (germline): SGHDN, FVKESK. The CDR3 is 16 amino acids. For the CDR3, the DNA is TGTGCCAGCAGCCAAGATCTGGGGAGGAGAAATTCACCCCTCCACTTT. Protein product: CASSQDLGRRNSPLHF.

DNA of the CDR3: TGCGCCAGCAGCCCGGGACTGAGCACAGATACGCAGTATTTT. Translated: CASSPGLSTDTQYF. The chain carries TRBV5-1 and TRBJ2-3, with D tentatively TRBD2 (6 bases). V was cut by 4 bases and J by 0 bases, with 9 bases left in between. From germline, CDR1 is SGHRS and CDR2 YFSETQ. This CDR3 contains 14 residues.

This sequence joins TRBV30 and TRBJ2-1; possible D gene TRBD1, 5 bases. The germline V and J ends were trimmed by 2 bases and 6 bases, with 11 bases remaining between them. Germline values: CDR1 GTSNPN, CDR2 SVGIG (reference sequence). The CDR3 is made up of 13 amino acids. The DNA for the CDR3 is TGTGCCTGGAGTTGGCAGGGCCCCAATGAGCAGTTCTTC. It codes for CAWSWQGPNEQFF.

The chain recombines TRBV5-4 with TRBJ1-2, with D unresolved. Per the germline V gene, CDR1 is SGHNT and CDR2 is YYREEE (reference sequence). The CDR3 totals 13 residues. The germline V and J ends were trimmed by 4 bases and 4 bases, with 11 bases remaining between them. This chain's CDR3 is CASSPPGGYGYTF. CDR3 in DNA: TGTGCCAGCAGCCCCCCCGGTGGCTATGGCTACACCTTC.

This clone was seen only a few times. The J gene is TRBJ1-2, the V gene TRBV29-1, with D possibly matching TRBD1 (6 bases). Trimming took off 5 bases at V and 2 bases at J, with 12 bases between the two ends. This CDR3 comprises 13 residues. Germline CDR1 SQVTM, CDR2 ANQGSEA. As DNA, the CDR3 is TGCAGCGTTCCCTGGACAGTCAACTATGGCTACACCTTC. As protein: CSVPWTVNYGYTF.

This chain connects TRBV28 to TRBJ1-3; D is perhaps TRBD1 (5 bases). The CDR3 consists of 14 residues. Germline values: CDR1 MDHEN, CDR2 SYDVKM. The V end was cut by 6 bases, the J end by 4 bases, with 13 bases between. The CDR3 bases are TGTGCCAGCAGCGAGTGGGGGGTCGGAAACACCATATATTTT. Translated: CASSEWGVGNTIYF.

This sequence joins TRBV13 and TRBJ2-7; 8 nucleotides align to TRBD2. Trimming cost V 5 bases and J 7 bases; bases outside gene matches: 13. This CDR3 region has 15 residues. Germline CDR1 reads PRHDT; CDR2 reads FYEKMQ (reference sequence). The CDR3 sequence is CASSLRGSGRGEQYF. DNA for the CDR3: TGTGCCAGCAGCCTCCGGGGAAGCGGGAGAGGAGAGCAGTACTTC. Together with reference TRBV13 and TRBJ2-7, the CDR3 gives the full variable domain: AAGVIQSPRHLIKEKRETATLKCYPIPRHDTVYWYQQGPGQDPQFLISFYEKMQSDKGSIPDRFSAQQFSDYHSELNMSSLELGDSALYFCASSLRGSGRGEQYFGPGTRLTVT.

The chain carries TRBV10-3 and TRBJ2-7, with D perhaps TRBD2 (6 bases). This CDR3 is 11 amino acids long. Germline loops: CDR1 ENHRY, CDR2 SYGVKD. The V end lost 6 bases, the J end lost 6 bases, and 9 bases lay between the germline ends. CDR3 nucleotides: TGTGCCATCAGCATGACTAGCGAGCAGTACTTC. Its protein product is CAISMTSEQYF.

This rearrangement joins TRBV18 to TRBJ1-5; 8 positions match TRBD1. Germline V gives CDR1 KGHSH, CDR2 LQKENI. The V and J ends lost 2 bases and 5 bases, in that order; junction bases with no gene match: 5. The CDR3 has 15 amino acids. As DNA, the CDR3 is TGTGCCAGCTCACCAAGTGGGACAGGATATCAGCCCCAGCATTTT. This translates into CASSPSGTGYQPQHF.

The CDR3 region is CASSLRAGGSYEQYF. The CDR3, as DNA: TGTGCCAGCAGTTTACGGGCGGGAGGCTCCTACGAGCAGTACTTC. The rearrangement uses TRBV28 and TRBJ2-7; TRBD2 aligns across 8 bases. CDR1 and CDR2 from the germline V gene are MDHEN and SYDVKM. The CDR3 has 15 amino acids. Trimming took 2 bases from V and 0 from J; bases not matched to a gene: 3.

In its sample, this clone was seen once. The chain recombines TRBV5-6 with TRBJ2-7; D might be TRBD2 (6 bases). Germline CDR1 is SGHDT and CDR2 is YYEEEE. The ends were cut back, 0 bases at V and 11 bases at J, with 12 bases in the middle. This CDR3 spans 12 amino acids. This CDR3 is CASSLAEREEYF. The CDR3 DNA sequence: TGTGCCAGCAGCTTGGCCGAAAGGGAGGAGTACTTC. The full variable domain, with the rest looked up from reference TRBV5-6 and TRBJ2-7, is DAGVTQSPTHLIKTRGQQVTLRCSPKSGHDTVSWYQQALGQGPQFIFQYYEEEERQRGNFPDRFSGHQFPNYSSELNVNALLLGDSALYLCASSLAEREEYFGPGTRLTVT.

The chain couples TRBV5-1 to TRBJ2-7; D gene uncertain. Per germline, CDR1 SGHRS and CDR2 YFSETQ. The CDR3 has 10 amino acids. Trimming pared 5 bases from V and 4 bases from J, leaving 4 bases between. Here the CDR3 reads CASSPYEQYF. The CDR3 DNA reads as TGCGCCAGCAGTCCGTACGAGCAGTACTTC.

The chain employs TRBV7-9 and TRBJ2-5; D possibly corresponds to TRBD1 (5 bases). The CDR3 spans 14 residues. V was cut by 5 bases and J by 7 bases, with 17 bases left in between. CDR1 is SEHNR and CDR2 is FQNEAQ in the germline V gene (reference sequence). The CDR3 protein is CASSVNRPGGTQYF. CDR3 DNA sequence: TGTGCCAGCAGCGTAAACAGGCCCGGCGGGACCCAGTACTTC.